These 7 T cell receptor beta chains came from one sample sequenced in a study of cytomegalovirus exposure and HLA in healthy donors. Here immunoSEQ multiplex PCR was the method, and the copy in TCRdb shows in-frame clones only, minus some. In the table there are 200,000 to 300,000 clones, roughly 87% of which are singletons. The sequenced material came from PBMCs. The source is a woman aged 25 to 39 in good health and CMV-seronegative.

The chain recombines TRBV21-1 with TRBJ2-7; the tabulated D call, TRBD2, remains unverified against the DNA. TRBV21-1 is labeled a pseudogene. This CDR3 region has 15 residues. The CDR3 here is CASSKAWECSYEQYF. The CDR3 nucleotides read TGTGCCAGCAGCAAAGCATGGGAGTGTTCCTACGAGCAGTACTTC.

CDR3 DNA sequence: TGTGCCAGCAGTTTAGGCCTAGCCTACGAGCAGTACTTC. Its translation: CASSLGLAYEQYF. V usage is TRBV27 and J usage is TRBJ2-7, with D unresolved. Per germline, CDR1 MNHEY and CDR2 SMNVEV (reference sequence). CDR3 length equals 13 residues. Trimming shortened V by 2 bases and J by 2 bases, and 7 bases separated the two germline ends.

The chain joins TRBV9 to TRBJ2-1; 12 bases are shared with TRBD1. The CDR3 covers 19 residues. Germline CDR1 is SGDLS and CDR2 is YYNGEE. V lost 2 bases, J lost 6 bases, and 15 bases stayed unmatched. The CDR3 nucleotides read TGTGCCAGCAGCGTTTATTCCGGGACAGGGGGCGCGTTAGGCAATGAGCAGTTCTTC. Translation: CASSVYSGTGGALGNEQFF.

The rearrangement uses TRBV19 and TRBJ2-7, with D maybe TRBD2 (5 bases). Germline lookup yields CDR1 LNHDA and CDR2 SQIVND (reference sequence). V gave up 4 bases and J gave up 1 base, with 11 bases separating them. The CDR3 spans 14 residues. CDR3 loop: CASSRSSRSYEQYF. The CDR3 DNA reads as TGTGCCAGTAGTAGATCTAGCCGTTCCTACGAGCAGTACTTC. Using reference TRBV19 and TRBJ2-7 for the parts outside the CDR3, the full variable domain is DGGITQSPKYLFRKEGQNVTLSCEQNLNHDAMYWYRQDPGQGLRLIYYSQIVNDFQKGDIAEGYSVSREKKESFPLTVTSAQKNPTAFYLCASSRSSRSYEQYFGPGTRLTVT.

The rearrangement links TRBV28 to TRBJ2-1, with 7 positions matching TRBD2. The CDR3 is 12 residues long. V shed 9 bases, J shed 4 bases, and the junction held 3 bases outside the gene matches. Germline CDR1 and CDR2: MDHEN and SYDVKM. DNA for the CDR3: TGTGCCAGTTCGCGGGGGTACAATGAGCAGTTCTTC. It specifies CASSRGYNEQFF.

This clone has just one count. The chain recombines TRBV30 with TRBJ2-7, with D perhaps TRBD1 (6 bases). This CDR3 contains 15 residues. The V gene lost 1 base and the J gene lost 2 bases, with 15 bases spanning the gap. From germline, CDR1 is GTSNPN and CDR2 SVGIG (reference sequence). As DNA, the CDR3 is TGTGCCTGGAGTGCTGGGCCGGGACATACCTACGAGCAGTACTTC. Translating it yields CAWSAGPGHTYEQYF.

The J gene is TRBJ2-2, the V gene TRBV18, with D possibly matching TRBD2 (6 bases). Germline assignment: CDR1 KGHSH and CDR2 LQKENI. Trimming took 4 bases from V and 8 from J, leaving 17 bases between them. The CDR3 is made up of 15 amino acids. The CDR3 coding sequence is TGTGCCAGCTCACTTGGGACTCCTGGGACGGGGGAGCTGTTTTTT. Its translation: CASSLGTPGTGELFF.